The T cell receptor (beta chain) under discussion was sequenced for a study of blood T cell repertoires in COVID-19. Across the whole study: Both acute and convalescent COVID-19 samples were obtained from the United States, Italy and Spain.

Clones were sequenced by immunoSEQ multiplex PCR, and TCRdb holds only the in-frame ones, with some missing. The sample has 200,000 to 250,000 clones; around 82% are singletons. Trimming cost V 6 bases and J 0 bases; bases outside gene matches: 9. Germline values: CDR1 SQVTM, CDR2 ANQGSEA. The CDR3 extends over 18 amino acids. The rearrangement links TRBV29-1 to TRBJ2-1; 15 positions agree with TRBD2. The sample consisted of PBMCs or T cells enriched from blood (not recorded which). This clonotype originated in a woman aged 40 to 50 with acute COVID-19. CDR3: CSVSAGLAGGSSYNEQFF. CDR3 bases: TGCAGCGTCAGTGCCGGACTAGCGGGGGGGAGCTCCTACAATGAGCAGTTCTTC.